This entry concerns a single T cell receptor beta chain. This entry comes from a study of control samples from healthy donors and cancer patients. Measured with immunoSEQ multiplex PCR; TCRdb has only the in-frame clones, and not every one. This sample has 130,000 to 150,000 clones, with about 90% found just once. CDR1 and CDR2 from the germline V gene are SGDLS and YYNGEE. The CDR3 has 14 amino acids. V lost 4 bases and J 0 bases, leaving 10 bases between the germline ends. The sequenced sample consisted of blood. The source is a man aged 25-45 years in good health. The genes are TRBV9 and TRBJ1-2, with D uncertain. CDR3 protein: CASSPANPNYGYTF. The DNA for the CDR3 is TGTGCCAGCAGCCCAGCTAATCCTAACTATGGCTACACCTTC.